The next 14 T cell receptor beta chains were all read from a single sample in a study of CD8 T cells in ankylosing spondylitis. TCRdb reanalysed the 5' RACE reads using MiXCR and keeps one entry per CDR3 protein. The sample lists roughly 130,000 distinct CDR3 sequences, about an eighth seen once, with approximately 3% in the top ten. Sequencing input: blood, either unsorted or a sorted T cell fraction (not recorded which). These receptors were taken from a female donor with ankylosing spondylitis or in good health (not recorded which).

In its sample, this clonotype was seen many times. V gene TRBV7-9 combines with J gene TRBJ2-3, with D maybe TRBD2 (6 bases). This CDR3 is built from 15 residues. Germline CDR1 reads SEHNR; CDR2 reads FQNEAQ (reference sequence). V gave up 1 base and J gave up 4 bases, with 12 bases separating them. CDR3 region: CASSLGGGAADTQYF. The CDR3 nucleotides are TGTGCCAGCAGCTTAGGTGGCGGGGCGGCAGATACGCAGTATTTT.

V usage is TRBV6-1 and J usage is TRBJ1-2; unclear D gene. The CDR3 has 14 amino acids. The V end lost 4 bases, the J end lost 2 bases, and 11 bases lay between the germline ends. CDR1 is MNHNS and CDR2 is SASEGT in the germline V gene. CDR3 amino acids: CASSAGQRNYGYTF. CDR3 nucleotides: TGTGCCAGCAGTGCGGGCCAAAGAAACTATGGCTACACCTTC.

This clonotype was seen repeatedly, ten times or more. V and J are TRBV10-3 and TRBJ1-4; D is ambiguous. The CDR3 totals 16 residues. Trimming pared 3 bases from V and 8 bases from J, leaving 19 bases between. CDR1 and CDR2 (germline): ENHRY, SYGVKD. CDR3 nucleotides: TGTGCCATCAGTGAAAGTGTACGGGCCCCAGGCGAAAAACTGTTTTTT. Translation: CAISESVRAPGEKLFF.

The chain links TRBV24-1 to TRBJ2-1; 8 nucleotides agree with TRBD1. The CDR3 sequence is 14 residues long. Germline CDR1 reads KGHDR; CDR2 reads SFDVKD. The V gene end was trimmed by 12 bases and the J gene end by 8 bases; junction bases not matched to a gene: 14. The CDR3 coding sequence is TGTGCCGCCCTCCGGGACAGGATTCTCTATGAGCAGTTCTTC. The encoded protein is CAALRDRILYEQFF.

Ten or more counts support this clonotype. The chain couples TRBV4-1 to TRBJ1-5; no firm D call. Looked up from germline, CDR1 is MGHRA and CDR2 is YSYEKL. With 0 bases removed from V and 1 base from J, the gap between germline ends came to 4 bases. This CDR3 region has 14 residues. DNA for the CDR3: TGCGCCAGCAGCCAAGAGCGGAGCAATCAGCCCCAGCATTTT. Protein product: CASSQERSNQPQHF.

This clonotype has just a few counts. The chain has TRBV7-8 and TRBJ2-1, with 11 bases that match TRBD2. There are 17 residues in the CDR3. With V trimmed by 4 bases and J by 3 bases, 8 bases remained unmatched. The germline V gene encodes CDR1 SGHVS and CDR2 FQNEAQ. The CDR3, as DNA: TGTGCCAGCAGCTCCCCGTTAGCGGGGGGGTTCTACAATGAGCAGTTCTTC. Translated, it gives CASSSPLAGGFYNEQFF.

A word on this clonotype: A read error is possible here, since a much larger clone lies one base away. V is TRBV6-4 and J is TRBJ1-2; unclear D gene. Germline CDR1 reads MRHNA; CDR2 reads SNTAGT. The CDR3 contains 12 residues. The CDR3 DNA sequence: TGTGCCAGCAGTCGTATTTACTATCGCTACACCTTC. Protein sequence: CASSRIYYRYTF.

This clonotype has ten or more counts. V gene TRBV12-3 or TRBV12-4 combines with J gene TRBJ2-3; 9 bases agree with TRBD1. V shed 7 bases and J 2 bases; nucleotides not matched to a gene: 4. The CDR3 has 14 amino acids. For the CDR3, the DNA is TGTGCCAGCATCAACAGGGGGCTCACAGATACGCAGTATTTT. Its translation is CASINRGLTDTQYF.

Written as DNA, the CDR3 is TGCGCCAGCAGCTCCTTCCGTGGGCTAGCGTTCGCAGATACGCAGTATTTT. This codes for CASSSFRGLAFADTQYF. The V and J genes are TRBV5-1 and TRBJ2-3; possible D gene TRBD2, 6 bases. Trimming stripped 3 bases from V and 4 bases from J, with 21 bases between. The CDR3 spans 17 residues. Germline V gives CDR1 SGHRS, CDR2 YFSETQ.

In regard to this clonotype: A much larger clone differs by one base, so this may be a read error. The chain joins TRBV20-1 to TRBJ2-2, with D possibly matching TRBD1 (6 bases). The CDR3 runs to 14 residues. Germline-derived CDR1 and CDR2 are DFQATT and SNEGSKA (reference sequence). The V and J ends lost 6 bases and 7 bases respectively, with 18 bases between them. This chain's CDR3 is CSASGRGSGGELFF. Written as DNA, the CDR3 is TGCAGTGCATCGGGCAGGGGATCCGGCGGGGAGCTGTTTTTT.

This clonotype has only a few counts. The chain combines TRBV9 with TRBJ2-3, with TRBD1 matching over 8 bases. The CDR3 is 14 residues long. Germline values: CDR1 SGDLS, CDR2 YYNGEE. V shed 3 bases, J shed 6 bases, and the junction held 6 bases outside the gene matches. CDR3 nucleotide sequence: TGTGCCAGCAGCGCCGGACAGGGTGTGGATACGCAGTATTTT. It encodes CASSAGQGVDTQYF.

The rearrangement joins TRBV5-1 to TRBJ2-1; 8 bases match TRBD2. Per the germline V gene, CDR1 is SGHRS and CDR2 is YFSETQ. V lost 0 bases, J lost 4 bases, and 6 bases stayed unmatched. The CDR3 length is 16 residues. This CDR3 is CASSLGGTSPYNEQFF. The CDR3 DNA follows: TGCGCCAGCAGCTTGGGGGGGACTAGTCCTTACAATGAGCAGTTCTTC.

In its sample, this clonotype was seen many times. The chain couples TRBV6-1 to TRBJ2-2; TRBD1 or TRBD2 may be the D gene (5 bases each). The V and J ends lost 7 bases and 4 bases respectively, with 16 bases between them. The CDR3 consists of 15 residues. CDR1 is MNHNS, CDR2 SASEGT, per germline. The CDR3 DNA reads as TGTGCCAGCATCTTGTCCGGGGCTAGCACCGGGGAGCTGTTTTTT. It codes for CASILSGASTGELFF.

This clonotype occurred a few times. The chain joins TRBV20-1 to TRBJ1-6; no firm D call. Trimming removed 4 bases at V and 9 bases at J, with 16 bases between. The CDR3 contains 14 residues. Germline loops: CDR1 DFQATT, CDR2 SNEGSKA (reference sequence). The CDR3: CSAISGLKISPLHF. DNA for the CDR3: TGCAGTGCTATTTCCGGGCTTAAGATTTCACCCCTCCACTTT.